This T cell receptor beta chain was recorded in a study of blood T cell repertoires in COVID-19. As for the study in general: Sites in the United States, Italy and Spain provided acute and convalescent COVID-19 samples. T cells, B-cell-depleted T cells, or PBMCs provided the cDNA or gDNA that served as material.

As originally analysed: Amplification with reference gene primers provided the estimates of nucleated cell counts. TCRdb keeps only in-frame clones here, not all; method: immunoSEQ multiplex PCR. D and trimming come from the DNA, and the V and J calls and clone size come from that table. The table includes tens of thousands of clones, 65% to 85% detected once. Seattle patient enrollment occurred during active infection, with longitudinal follow-up thereafter. V lost 8 bases and J 7 bases, leaving 9 bases between the germline ends. CDR3 length: 12 residues. CDR1 is MDHEN and CDR2 is SYDVKM in the germline V gene.

Sequencing used peripheral blood. This TCR derives from a man between 65 and 85 years old with COVID-19, enrolled during active disease. The chain joins TRBV28 to TRBJ1-6; no clear D. CDR3 in amino acids: CASGERNSPLHF. DNA for the CDR3: TGTGCCAGCGGAGAGAGGAATTCACCCCTCCACTTT.